This paragraph covers one T cell receptor (beta chain) sequence. V lost 0 bases to trimming and J lost 8 bases, with 14 bases between them. The germline gives CDR1 MNHEY, CDR2 SMNVEV (reference sequence). The CDR3 is made up of 15 amino acids. These data belong to a study of control samples from healthy donors and cancer patients. Method: immunoSEQ multiplex PCR; TCRdb's copy keeps in-frame clones and lacks some. Of around 49,000 clones detected, about nine tenths appear once; the ten largest clones hold 1.6%. The chain employs TRBV27 and TRBJ2-1; D remains unclear. The clonotype comes from a man in his forties or fifties with colorectal cancer. Sequenced input: PBMCs. CDR3 region: CASSLSTSTRDEQFF. CDR3 DNA sequence: TGTGCCAGCAGTTTATCAACCTCCACGAGAGATGAGCAGTTCTTC.